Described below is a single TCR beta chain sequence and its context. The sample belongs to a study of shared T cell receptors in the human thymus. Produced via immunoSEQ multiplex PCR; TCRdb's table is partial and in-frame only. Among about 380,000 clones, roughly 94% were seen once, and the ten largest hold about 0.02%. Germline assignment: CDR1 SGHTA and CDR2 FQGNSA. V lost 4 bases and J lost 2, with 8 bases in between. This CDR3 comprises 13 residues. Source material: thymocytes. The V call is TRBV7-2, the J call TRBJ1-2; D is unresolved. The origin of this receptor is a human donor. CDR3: CASSSPTNYGYTF. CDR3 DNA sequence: TGTGCCAGCAGCTCCCCAACGAACTATGGCTACACCTTC.